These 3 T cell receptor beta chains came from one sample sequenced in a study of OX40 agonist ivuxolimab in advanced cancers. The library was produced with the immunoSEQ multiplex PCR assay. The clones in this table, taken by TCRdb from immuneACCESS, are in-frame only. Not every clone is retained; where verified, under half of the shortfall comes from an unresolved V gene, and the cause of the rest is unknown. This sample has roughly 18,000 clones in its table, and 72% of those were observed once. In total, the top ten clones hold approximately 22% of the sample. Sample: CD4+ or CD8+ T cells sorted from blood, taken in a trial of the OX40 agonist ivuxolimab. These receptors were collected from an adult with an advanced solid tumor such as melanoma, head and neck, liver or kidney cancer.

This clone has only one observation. For the CDR3, the DNA is TGTGCCAGCAGTTGGGGGGGCGTGGGGGAAAAACTGTTTTTT. Its protein product is CASSWGGVGEKLFF. This sequence joins TRBV27 and TRBJ1-4, with a weak D call TRBD1 (6 bases). With 4 bases removed from V and 8 bases from J, the gap between germline ends came to 14 bases. The CDR3 length is 14 residues. The germline gives CDR1 MNHEY, CDR2 SMNVEV (reference sequence).

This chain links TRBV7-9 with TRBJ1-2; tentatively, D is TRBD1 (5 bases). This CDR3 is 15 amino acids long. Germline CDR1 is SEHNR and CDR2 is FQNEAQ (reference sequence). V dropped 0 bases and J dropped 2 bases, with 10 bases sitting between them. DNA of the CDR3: TGTGCCAGCAGCTTAGCCTCAGGGATGAACTATGGCTACACCTTC. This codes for CASSLASGMNYGYTF. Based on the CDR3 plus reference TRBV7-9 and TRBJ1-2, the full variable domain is DTGVSQNPRHKITKRGQNVTFRCDPISEHNRLYWYRQTLGQGPEFLTYFQNEAQLEKSRLLSDRFSAERPKGSFSTLEIQRTEQGDSAMYLCASSLASGMNYGYTFGSGTRLTVV.

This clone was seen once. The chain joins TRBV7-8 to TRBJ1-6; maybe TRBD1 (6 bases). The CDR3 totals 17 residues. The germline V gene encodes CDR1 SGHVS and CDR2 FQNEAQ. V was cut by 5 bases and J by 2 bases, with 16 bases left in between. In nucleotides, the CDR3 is TGTGCCAGCAGCGCCGACAGGAGGTACGCCTATAATTCACCCCTCCACTTT. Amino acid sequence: CASSADRRYAYNSPLHF.